The clone carrying this TCR beta chain has just a few counts. This CDR3 comprises 12 residues. The V end lost 4 bases, the J end lost 6 bases, and 7 bases lay between the germline ends. The germline gives CDR1 SEHNR, CDR2 FQNEAQ (reference sequence). Sequencing used immunoSEQ multiplex PCR; TCRdb keeps in-frame clones, though not all of them. The sample includes 150,000 to 180,000 clones, approximately 90% of them seen just once. These data belong to a study of T cell responses to AZD1222 COVID-19 vaccine. The chain links TRBV7-9 to TRBJ2-1; unclear D gene. The receptor was isolated from an adult in good health. Source: peripheral blood, taken on day 0 of AZD1222 vaccination. CDR3 loop: CASSSVTNEQFF. CDR3 bases: TGTGCCAGCAGCTCCGTAACCAATGAGCAGTTCTTC.